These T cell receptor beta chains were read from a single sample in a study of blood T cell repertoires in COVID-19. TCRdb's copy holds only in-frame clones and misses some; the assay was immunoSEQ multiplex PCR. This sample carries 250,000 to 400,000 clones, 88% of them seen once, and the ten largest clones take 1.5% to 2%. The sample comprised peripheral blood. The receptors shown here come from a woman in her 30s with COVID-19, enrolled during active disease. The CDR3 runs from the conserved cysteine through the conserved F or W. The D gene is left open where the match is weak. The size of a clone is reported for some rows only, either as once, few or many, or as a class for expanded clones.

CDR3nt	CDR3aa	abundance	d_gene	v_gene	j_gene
TGTGCCAGCAGCCAGGATGCCAGGGGGGTTATGAACACTGAAGCTTTCTTT	CASSQDARGVMNTEAFF	.	TRBD1	TRBV4-2	TRBJ1-1
TGTGCCAGCAGCCCCGAGGGCTCCTACGAGCAGTACTTC	CASSPEGSYEQYF	.	.	TRBV7-9	TRBJ2-7
TGTGCCAGTAGTGCCGATACAGGGTTGGATGAAAAACTGTTTTTT	CASSADTGLDEKLFF	.	.	TRBV19	TRBJ1-4
TGTGCCAGCAGCCTCCAGGGTAGCCAAGAGACCCAGTACTTC	CASSLQGSQETQYF	.	.	TRBV6-5	TRBJ2-5
TGTGCCATCAGTGTCCTCAATCAGCGGGCCACAGATACGCAGTATTTT	CAISVLNQRATDTQYF	few	.	TRBV10-3	TRBJ2-3
TGCGCCAGCAGCTTGGTGCAGGGGTATGGCTACACCTTC	CASSLVQGYGYTF	.	.	TRBV5-1	TRBJ1-2
TGTGCCAGCAGCTCCCGCTCACTAGCGGGGGACTACAATGAGCAGTTCTTC	CASSSRSLAGDYNEQFF	.	TRBD2	TRBV11-3	TRBJ2-1
TGTGCCAGTAGTGGGACAGGCCAGGAGACCCAGTACTTC	CASSGTGQETQYF	once	TRBD1	TRBV19	TRBJ2-5
TGTGCCAGTAGAACCACACAGGGGGGTGGGGATACTGAAGCTTTCTTT	CASRTTQGGGDTEAFF	.	TRBD1	TRBV19	TRBJ1-1
TGTGCCAGCAGCCCCGGGACAGCCCCGGTCGATGAAAATCTGTTTTTT	CASSPGTAPVDENLFF	.	TRBD1	TRBV5-6	TRBJ1-4
TGTGCCAGCAGAGCTAACGCAGGGGATGGCTACACCTTC	CASRANAGDGYTF	once	.	TRBV12-3/TRBV12-4	TRBJ1-2
TGTGCCAGCAGCGAGTACCGGGACAGGGCGGGTGGCTACACCTTC	CASSEYRDRAGGYTF	once	TRBD1	TRBV7-9	TRBJ1-2
TGTGCCAGCAGCCTTCCCGGGACAGGGTATGACTATGGCTACACCTTC	CASSLPGTGYDYGYTF	.	TRBD1	TRBV5-8	TRBJ1-2
TGTGCCAGCAGCTTCTTTAGGGTAGCGGGAGACTTGAACACCGGGGAGCTGTTTTTT	CASSFFRVAGDLNTGELFF	once	TRBD2	TRBV7-9	TRBJ2-2
TGTGCCATCAGTGCGGACAGGGGAACGAACACTGAAGCTTTCTTT	CAISADRGTNTEAFF	once	TRBD1	TRBV10-3	TRBJ1-1
TGTGCCAGCAGTTCCACAGGGCGGTATGGCTACACCTTC	CASSSTGRYGYTF	.	.	TRBV28	TRBJ1-2
TGTGCCAGCAGTTACAGGGGGCAATACCCCTTATACAATGAGCAGTTCTTC	CASSYRGQYPLYNEQFF	.	TRBD1	TRBV6-2/TRBV6-3	TRBJ2-1
TGTGCCAGCAGTTTATCGGTCCCTAGCGGGACCCTGCAAGAGACCCAGTACTTC	CASSLSVPSGTLQETQYF	.	TRBD2	TRBV27	TRBJ2-5
TGTGCCAGCAGCTTCTTCACTTCGCCAGCTCGGGCCGGGGAGCTGTTTTTT	CASSFFTSPARAGELFF	.	.	TRBV5-6	TRBJ2-2
TGTGCCAGTTCACAGGAAATGAACACTGAAGCTTTCTTT	CASSQEMNTEAFF	.	.	TRBV2	TRBJ1-1
TGCGCCAGCAGCCGGGCATGGACGCCGGGGGAAAAACTGTTTTTT	CASSRAWTPGEKLFF	.	.	TRBV5-1	TRBJ1-4
TGTGCCAGCAGTACTAAGCCGGGACAGGGAGCAACGGGTAGGAATCAGCCCCAGCATTTT	CASSTKPGQGATGRNQPQHF	.	TRBD1	TRBV28	TRBJ1-5
TGTGCCAGCAGCGTAGGGAGTAGCGGACACAATGAGCAGTTCTTC	CASSVGSSGHNEQFF	.	.	TRBV9	TRBJ2-1
TGTGCCACACGGGGAGGGCTTGGGGGGGAAAAACTGTTTTTT	CATRGGLGGEKLFF	.	.	TRBV10-3	TRBJ1-4
TGTGCCAGCACCTGGGGGGGGACAGGGGGCCGAAGCTCCTACAATGAGCAGTTCTTC	CASTWGGTGGRSSYNEQFF	.	TRBD1	TRBV6-8	TRBJ2-1
TGTGCCATCAGTGTTTCAGAAGATACGCAGTATTTT	CAISVSEDTQYF	.	.	TRBV10-3	TRBJ2-3
TGTGCCAGAATTAAAAGGAGCTCTGGAAACACCATATATTTT	CARIKRSSGNTIYF	.	.	TRBV7-3	TRBJ1-3
TGTGCCAGCAGCGTAGACTGGACACCCGATAATTCACCCCTCCACTTT	CASSVDWTPDNSPLHF	.	.	TRBV9	TRBJ1-6
TGTGCCAGCAGACTGGGACTAGCTTGGAATGAGCAGTTCTTC	CASRLGLAWNEQFF	.	TRBD2	TRBV7-3	TRBJ2-1
TGTGCCAGCAGCCAAGGGAAAGGGGTGGGGTATGAGCAGTTCTTC	CASSQGKGVGYEQFF	.	.	TRBV3-1/TRBV3-2	TRBJ2-1
TGTGCCACCAGTGATTTGAAGGGGGCGAGCAATGAGCAGTTCTTC	CATSDLKGASNEQFF	.	TRBD1	TRBV24-1	TRBJ2-1
TGCAGCGTTGTAGGGGCAAGTGAAAAACTGTTTTTT	CSVVGASEKLFF	.	.	TRBV29-1	TRBJ1-4
TGCAGCGTTGAACCAGCAGGAGAGACCCAGTACTTC	CSVEPAGETQYF	.	.	TRBV29-1	TRBJ2-5
TGTGCCAGCAGCCAGAGGGAGGGCCCCAATCAGCCCCAGCATTTT	CASSQREGPNQPQHF	.	.	TRBV4-2	TRBJ1-5
TGTGCCAGCAGCTCCACAGGGGGACGCGAGCAGTACTTC	CASSSTGGREQYF	.	TRBD1	TRBV5-4	TRBJ2-7
TGTGCCAGTAAATTTCGCGGGTTGGGGTTGGATGAGCAGTTCTTC	CASKFRGLGLDEQFF	.	.	TRBV19	TRBJ2-1
TGCGCCAGCAGCCAAGCCGGGAACACTGAAGCTTTCTTT	CASSQAGNTEAFF	.	.	TRBV4-3	TRBJ1-1
TGTGCCAGCAGTCGGGGGGGGGACGAGAGGACCCAGTACTTC	CASSRGGDERTQYF	.	TRBD2	TRBV6-5	TRBJ2-5
TGTGCCAGCACTACAACAGGGGCGTACGAGCAGTACTTC	CASTTTGAYEQYF	.	TRBD1	TRBV12-3/TRBV12-4	TRBJ2-7
TGTGCCAGCAGCTTAGATTCTAGTAATTCACCCCTCCACTTT	CASSLDSSNSPLHF	.	.	TRBV7-9	TRBJ1-6
TGTGCCAGCAGCCCAACTAGCGGGGGGTCTCCCACAGATACGCAGTATTTT	CASSPTSGGSPTDTQYF	.	TRBD2	TRBV7-8	TRBJ2-3
TGTGCCAGCAGCCCCCCACTAAAGCAAGAGACCCAGTACTTC	CASSPPLKQETQYF	.	.	TRBV7-9	TRBJ2-5
TGTGCCGGACAGATTCAGAGCTCCTACGAGCAGTACTTC	CAGQIQSSYEQYF	.	.	TRBV2	TRBJ2-7
TGTGCCAGCAGGCAAAGGACAGGGGGCGAAAACATTCAGTACTTC	CASRQRTGGENIQYF	once	TRBD1	TRBV13	TRBJ2-4
TGTGCCAGCAGCCCAGGGGAGTTGAGCAATCAGCCCCAGCATTTT	CASSPGELSNQPQHF	.	.	TRBV28	TRBJ1-5
TGCGCCAGCAGCCCCTCCACAGAGAAAACTGAAGCTTTCTTT	CASSPSTEKTEAFF	once	.	TRBV4-1	TRBJ1-1
TGTGCCAGCAGTTACCGCGAGTATGGCTACACCTTC	CASSYREYGYTF	.	.	TRBV28	TRBJ1-2
TGTGCCAGTAGTATTACTAGCGGGGGGGCAGATACGCAGTATTTT	CASSITSGGADTQYF	.	TRBD2	TRBV19	TRBJ2-3